The T cell receptor (beta chain) described here comes from a study of cytomegalovirus exposure and HLA in healthy donors. Whole-study findings and limits: A later analysis showed that HLA-associated TCR beta chains had undergone more clonal expansion than equally common others.

Comment on this clone: Its antigen is currently unknown.

Primers: 60 Vbeta forward and 13 Jbeta reverse. TCRdb's table, derived via immunoSEQ multiplex PCR, lists solely in-frame clones and lacks some. The sample's table shows about 120,000 clones. Trimming took 4 bases from V and 1 from J; bases not matched to a gene: 8. Per germline, CDR1 SGHRS and CDR2 YFSETQ. The CDR3 totals 16 residues. V is TRBV5-1 and J is TRBJ2-3; 8 nucleotides match TRBD1. The sequence derives from a man aged 35 to 55 in good health and CMV-seropositive. Specimen: PBMCs. As DNA, the CDR3 is TGCGCCAGCAGCGCCCCGACAGGGGAAGGCACAGATACGCAGTATTTT. Its protein is CASSAPTGEGTDTQYF.